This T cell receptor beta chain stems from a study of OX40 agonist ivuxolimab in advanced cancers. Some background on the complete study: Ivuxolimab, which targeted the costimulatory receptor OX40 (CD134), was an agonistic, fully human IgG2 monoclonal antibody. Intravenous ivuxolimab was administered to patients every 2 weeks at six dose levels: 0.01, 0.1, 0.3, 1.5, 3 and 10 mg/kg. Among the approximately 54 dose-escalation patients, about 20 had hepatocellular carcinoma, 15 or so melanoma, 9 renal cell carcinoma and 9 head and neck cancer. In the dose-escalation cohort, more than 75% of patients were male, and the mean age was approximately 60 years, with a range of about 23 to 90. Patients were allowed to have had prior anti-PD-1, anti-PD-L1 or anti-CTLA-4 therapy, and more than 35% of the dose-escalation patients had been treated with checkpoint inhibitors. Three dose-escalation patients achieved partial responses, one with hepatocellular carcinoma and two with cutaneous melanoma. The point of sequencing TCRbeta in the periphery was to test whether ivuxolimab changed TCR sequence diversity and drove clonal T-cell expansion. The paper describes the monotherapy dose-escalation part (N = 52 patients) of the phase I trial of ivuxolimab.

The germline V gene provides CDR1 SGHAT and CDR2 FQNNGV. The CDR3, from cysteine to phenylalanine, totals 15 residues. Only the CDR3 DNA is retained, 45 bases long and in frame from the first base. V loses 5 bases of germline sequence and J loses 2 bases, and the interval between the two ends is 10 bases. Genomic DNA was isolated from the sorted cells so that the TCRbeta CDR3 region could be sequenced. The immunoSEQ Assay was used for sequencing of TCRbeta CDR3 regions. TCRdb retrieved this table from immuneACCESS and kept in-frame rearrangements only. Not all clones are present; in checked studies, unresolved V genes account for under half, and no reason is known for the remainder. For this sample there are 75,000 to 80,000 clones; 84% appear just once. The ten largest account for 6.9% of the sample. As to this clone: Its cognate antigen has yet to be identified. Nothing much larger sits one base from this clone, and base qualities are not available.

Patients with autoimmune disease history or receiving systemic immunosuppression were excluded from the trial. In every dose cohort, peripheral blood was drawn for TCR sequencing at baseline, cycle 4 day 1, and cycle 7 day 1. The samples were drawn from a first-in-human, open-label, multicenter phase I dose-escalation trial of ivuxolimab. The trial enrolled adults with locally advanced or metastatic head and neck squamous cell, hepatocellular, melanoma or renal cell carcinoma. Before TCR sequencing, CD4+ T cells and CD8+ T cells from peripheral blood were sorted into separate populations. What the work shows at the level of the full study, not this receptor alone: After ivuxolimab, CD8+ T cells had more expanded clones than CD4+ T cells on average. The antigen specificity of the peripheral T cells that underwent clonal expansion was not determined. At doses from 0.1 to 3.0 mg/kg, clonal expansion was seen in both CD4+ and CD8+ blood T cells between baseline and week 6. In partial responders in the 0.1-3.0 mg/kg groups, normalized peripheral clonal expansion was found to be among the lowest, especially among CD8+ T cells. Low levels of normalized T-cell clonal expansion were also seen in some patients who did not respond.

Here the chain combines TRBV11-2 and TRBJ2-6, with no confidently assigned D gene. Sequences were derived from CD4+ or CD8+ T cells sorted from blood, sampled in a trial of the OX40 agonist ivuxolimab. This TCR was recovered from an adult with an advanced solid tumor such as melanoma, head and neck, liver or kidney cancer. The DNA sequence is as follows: TGTGCCAGCAGCCCTCTCAACCCTGGGGCCAACGTCCTGACTTTC. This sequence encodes CASSPLNPGANVLTF.